Each of the 15 T cell receptor beta chains below was sequenced from the same sample in a study of T-cell memory formation after mild COVID-19. TCRdb analysed the 5' RACE reads with MiXCR anew, one entry per CDR3 protein. Of 560,000 or so distinct CDR3 sequences listed, about 18% were seen once; the top ten hold about 8.1%. Source material: PBMCs or a T cell subset sorted from them (not recorded which). Receptor source: an adult woman who had mild COVID-19 (a few samples of this study predate the infection). Cell type and time point are not known.

The chain links TRBV24-1 to TRBJ1-1; D might be TRBD1 (5 bases). Germline CDR1 is KGHDR and CDR2 is SFDVKD. V was cut by 5 bases and J by 3 bases, with 18 bases left in between. There are 16 residues in the CDR3. CDR3: CATSGQPLLGYTEAFF. CDR3 nucleotide sequence: TGTGCCACCAGTGGACAGCCCCTTCTGGGTTACACTGAAGCTTTCTTT.

The chain joins TRBV12-3 or TRBV12-4 to TRBJ2-7, with TRBD1 matching 7 bases. V shed 5 bases and J 3 bases; nucleotides not matched to a gene: 10. The CDR3 consists of 15 residues. The CDR3 protein is CASSHIRRTGYEQYF. In DNA form, the CDR3 reads TGTGCCAGCAGTCATATACGGAGGACAGGCTACGAGCAGTACTTC.

This clonotype has a count of ten or more. The rearrangement joins TRBV5-4 to TRBJ2-1; 11 positions agree with TRBD2. V shed 4 bases, J shed 3 bases, and the junction held 6 bases outside the gene matches. The CDR3 contains 16 residues. From germline, CDR1 is SGHNT and CDR2 YYREEE (reference sequence). The CDR3 loop is CASSHRLAGIYNEQFF. DNA of the CDR3: TGTGCCAGCAGCCACCGACTAGCGGGGATCTACAATGAGCAGTTCTTC.

This clonotype was counted only a few times. V gene TRBV12-3 or TRBV12-4 combines with J gene TRBJ1-5; TRBD1 agrees at 9 bases. This CDR3 is built from 16 residues. V gave up 1 base and J gave up 4 bases; unmatched junction bases: 5. The chain's CDR3 is CASSLGVGQGNQPQHF. The CDR3 DNA reads as TGTGCCAGCAGTTTAGGGGTCGGACAGGGGAATCAGCCCCAGCATTTT.

This clonotype was seen a handful of times. This chain uses TRBV15 with TRBJ2-7; perhaps TRBD2 as D (6 bases). CDR1 is LNHNV and CDR2 is YYDKDF in the germline V gene (reference sequence). Trimming removed 5 bases at V and 1 base at J, with 15 bases between. The CDR3 covers 15 residues. The CDR3 spells CATSPLRGSSYEQYF. CDR3 DNA sequence: TGTGCCACCAGCCCTTTGCGGGGCTCATCCTACGAGCAGTACTTC.

This clonotype was detected only a few times. The rearrangement uses TRBV4-3 and TRBJ2-2, with D possibly being TRBD2 (6 bases). Germline V CDR1 and CDR2: LGHNA, YSLEER. V lost 4 bases to trimming and J lost 2 bases, with 17 bases between them. The CDR3 has 17 residues. Here the CDR3 reads CASSLGGYRTNTGELFF. CDR3 nucleotides: TGCGCCAGCAGCCTAGGAGGGTACAGGACCAACACCGGGGAGCTGTTTTTT.

J is TRBJ1-1 and V is TRBV4-1, with D possibly matching TRBD1 (5 bases). Germline assignment: CDR1 MGHRA and CDR2 YSYEKL. Trimming took 1 base from V and 8 from J, leaving 20 bases between them. The CDR3 totals 16 residues. The CDR3 spells CASSQGLSGASSEAFF. The CDR3 nucleotides read TGCGCCAGCAGCCAAGGTTTATCCGGGGCAAGCTCCGAAGCTTTCTTT.

V usage is TRBV10-3 and J usage is TRBJ2-7; 7 bases align to TRBD1. Per germline, CDR1 ENHRY and CDR2 SYGVKD. V trimming: 5 bases; J trimming: 6 bases; junction bases outside the gene matches: 22. The CDR3 runs to 18 residues. In nucleotides, the CDR3 is TGTGCCATCAGTACGACAGGGCTTGGGACGGTCGATGGTTCCGAGCAGTACTTC. It codes for CAISTTGLGTVDGSEQYF.

This clonotype was recorded many times. The chain joins TRBV30 to TRBJ2-1; 9 nucleotides align to TRBD1. The germline CDR1 and CDR2 sequences are GTSNPN and SVGIG (reference sequence). V trimming: 4 bases; J trimming: 4 bases; junction bases outside the gene matches: 5. The CDR3 consists of 14 residues. CDR3 sequence reads: CAWNPGTGYNEQFF. Here the CDR3 DNA reads TGTGCCTGGAATCCCGGGACAGGGTACAATGAGCAGTTCTTC. Looking up the rest from reference TRBV30 and TRBJ2-1 gives the full variable domain: SQTIHQWPATLVQPVGSPLSLECTVEGTSNPNLYWYRQAAGRGLQLLFYSVGIGQISSEVPQNLSASRPQDRQFILSSKKLLLSDSGFYLCAWNPGTGYNEQFFGPGTRLTVL.

The chain joins TRBV9 to TRBJ2-7; tentative D call: TRBD2 (6 bases). Trimming took off 4 bases at V and 0 bases at J, with 8 bases between the two ends. CDR1 and CDR2 from the germline V gene are SGDLS and YYNGEE. The CDR3 contains 13 residues. The CDR3 DNA follows: TGTGCCAGCAGCAACGGGAGCTCCTACGAGCAGTACTTC. Residues: CASSNGSSYEQYF.

The genes are TRBV15 and TRBJ2-1, with TRBD2 matching 15 bases. The trim removed 5 bases at V and 8 bases at J, leaving 7 bases unmatched. The CDR3 has 16 residues. Per germline, CDR1 LNHNV and CDR2 YYDKDF (reference sequence). CDR3 loop: CATSSGLAGGGDEQFF. CDR3 coding DNA: TGTGCCACCAGCTCGGGACTAGCGGGAGGCGGGGATGAGCAGTTCTTC.

The chain recombines TRBV5-4 with TRBJ2-3, with D unclear. CDR1 SGHNT and CDR2 YYREEE come from the germline V gene (reference sequence). Trimming removed 5 bases from V and 5 bases from J, with 9 bases in between. The CDR3 covers 12 residues. In DNA form, the CDR3 reads TGTGCCAGCAGAAAGACCGAAGATACGCAGTATTTT. Protein: CASRKTEDTQYF. Together with reference TRBV5-4 and TRBJ2-3, the CDR3 gives the full variable domain: ETGVTQSPTHLIKTRGQQVTLRCSSQSGHNTVSWYQQALGQGPQFIFQYYREEENGRGNFPPRFSGLQFPNYSSELNVNALELDDSALYLCASRKTEDTQYFGPGTRLTVL.

The CDR3 here is CASSQHGQGFTF. The CDR3, as DNA: TGTGCCAGCAGCCAACACGGACAGGGTTTCACCTTC. The V and J genes are TRBV3-1 and TRBJ1-2, with TRBD1 matching over 8 bases. The CDR3 loop spans 12 amino acids. V was clipped by 2 bases and J by 13 bases; unmatched bases: 6. CDR1 LGHDT and CDR2 YNNKEL come from the germline V gene (reference sequence).

This clonotype was observed a few times. The chain has TRBV24-1 and TRBJ1-5; D uncertain. The CDR3 has 15 residues. V was pared by 2 bases and J by 2 bases, with 9 bases between. The germline V gene has CDR1 KGHDR and CDR2 SFDVKD. CDR3 sequence (DNA): TGTGCCACCAGTGATTCGGCATGGGGCAATCAGCCCCAGCATTTT. Translating it yields CATSDSAWGNQPQHF.

The chain joins TRBV5-5 to TRBJ2-2, with D hard to call. CDR1 SGHKS and CDR2 YYEKEE come from the germline V gene (reference sequence). The CDR3 contains 15 residues. V was cut by 0 bases and J by 4 bases, with 10 bases left in between. CDR3 region: CASSLVSGSTGELFF. The CDR3 coding sequence is TGTGCCAGCAGCTTGGTCTCGGGTAGCACCGGGGAGCTGTTTTTT.